This T cell receptor beta chain was sequenced for a study of blood T cell repertoires in COVID-19. Looking at the study overall: PBMCs, B-cell-depleted T cells, or T cells were the source of the cDNA or gDNA that made up the material.

TCRdb keeps only in-frame clones here, not all; method: immunoSEQ multiplex PCR. The sample holds 65,000 to 90,000 clones, over 60% seen once. The CDR3 is made up of 16 amino acids. The V end lost 0 bases, the J end lost 1 base, and 13 bases lay between the germline ends. Germline V gene data show CDR1 as LNHNV and CDR2 as YYDKDF (reference sequence). The specimen was peripheral blood. This clonotype was obtained from a man in his 70s with COVID-19, enrolled during active disease. The J gene is TRBJ2-7, the V gene TRBV15, with a weak D call TRBD2 (5 bases). The CDR3 sequence: CATSRDSGSGSYEQYF. The CDR3, as DNA: TGTGCCACCAGCAGAGATAGTGGGAGCGGATCCTACGAGCAGTACTTC.